The T cell receptor (beta chain) under discussion was sequenced for a study of blood T cell repertoires in COVID-19. Data came from immunoSEQ multiplex PCR; TCRdb stores just in-frame clones and leaves some out. The table records 120,000 to 150,000 clones, roughly 80% of them present only once. Trimming shortened V by 5 bases and J by 12 bases, and 23 bases separated the two germline ends. The CDR3 contains 14 residues. The V gene's germline CDR1 is MNHEY and CDR2 SVGAGI. The sample consisted of PBMCs or T cells enriched from blood (not recorded which). This chain links TRBV6-5 with TRBJ2-7; TRBD2 might be the D (5 bases). The TCR was taken from a woman aged 18-30 years who had been exposed to COVID-19. The CDR3 loop reads CASSHREWPLKLYF. The DNA for the CDR3 is TGTGCCAGCAGTCACCGGGAATGGCCGCTAAAGCTGTACTTC.